This T cell receptor (beta chain) was found in a study of blood T cell repertoires in COVID-19. In the study overall: The United States, Italy and Spain provided the acute and convalescent COVID-19 samples. Sources were T cells, B-cell-depleted T cells, or PBMCs; the material itself was cDNA or gDNA.

The table came from immunoSEQ multiplex PCR; TCRdb's copy has only in-frame clones and leaves some out. Of about 74,000 clones listed, 60% to 85% were seen once; the top ten hold around 21%. The J segment lost 2 bases and the V segment lost 0 bases, leaving 8 bases of the junction unmatched. CDR1 and CDR2 from the germline V gene are MDHEN and SYDVKM. The CDR3 runs 17 residues. This clonotype was obtained from a man aged 65 to 85 with acute or convalescent COVID-19. The sequencing sample was made of peripheral blood. J is TRBJ2-7 and V is TRBV28, with 9 bases aligning to TRBD1. CDR3 sequence: CASSLWGGTGPPYEQYF. As DNA, the CDR3 is TGTGCCAGCAGTTTATGGGGCGGGACAGGGCCCCCCTACGAGCAGTACTTC.